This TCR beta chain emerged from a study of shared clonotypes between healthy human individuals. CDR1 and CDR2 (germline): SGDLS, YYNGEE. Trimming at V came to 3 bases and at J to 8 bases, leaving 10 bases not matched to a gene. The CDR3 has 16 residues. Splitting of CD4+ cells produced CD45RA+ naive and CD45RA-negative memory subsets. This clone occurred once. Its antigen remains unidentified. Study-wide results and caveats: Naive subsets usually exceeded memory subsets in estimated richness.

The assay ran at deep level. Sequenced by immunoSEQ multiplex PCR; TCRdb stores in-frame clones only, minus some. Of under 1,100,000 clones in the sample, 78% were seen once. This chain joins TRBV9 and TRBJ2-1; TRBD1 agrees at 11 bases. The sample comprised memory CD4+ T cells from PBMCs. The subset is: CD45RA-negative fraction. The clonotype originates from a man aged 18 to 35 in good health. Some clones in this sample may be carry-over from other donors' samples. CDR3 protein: CASSAWTGGNMDEQFF. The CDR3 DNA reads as TGTGCCAGCAGCGCCTGGACAGGGGGCAATATGGATGAGCAGTTCTTC. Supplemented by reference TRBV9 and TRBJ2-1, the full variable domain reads DSGVTQTPKHLITATGQRVTLRCSPRSGDLSVYWYQQSLDQGLQFLIQYYNGEERAKGNILERFSAQQFPDLHSELNLSSLELGDSALYFCASSAWTGGNMDEQFFGPGTRLTVL.